A selection of T cell receptor beta chains follows, all from one sample in a study of blood T cells in healthy people across ages. TCRdb reprocessed the 5' RACE reads via MiXCR and lists one record per CDR3 protein. The data hold hundreds of thousands of distinct CDR3 sequences, with about 54% observed a single time. Sequenced material: blood. These TCRs come from a man aged 55 to 70 in good health. CDR3s include the opening cysteine and the closing phenylalanine or tryptophan. The D gene is left open where the match is weak. Part of the rows lack a size; the others show once, few, many or a class for expanded clones.

clone size	V gene	D gene	J gene	CDR3 DNA	CDR3 protein
few	TRBV20-1	-	TRBJ2-1	TGCAGTGCCGTTTCCCCCATGGGTTTGGATGAGCAGTTCTTC	CSAVSPMGLDEQFF
-	TRBV11-2	-	TRBJ1-2	TGTGCCAGCAGCTTCCCAGAACATGGCTACACCTTC	CASSFPEHGYTF
once	TRBV20-1	TRBD1	TRBJ1-6	TGCAGTGCTAGAGATCAAAGACAGGGATCAAATTCACCCCTCCACTTT	CSARDQRQGSNSPLHF
few	TRBV28	-	TRBJ2-1	TGTGCCAGCAGTTTACCCGTCGGCGACAGCAACTCCTACAATGAGCAGTTCTTC	CASSLPVGDSNSYNEQFF
-	TRBV3-1	TRBD1	TRBJ1-5	TGTGCCAGCAGCCAAAGACAGGGGAATCAGCCCCAGCATTTT	CASSQRQGNQPQHF
-	TRBV6-1	-	TRBJ2-6	TGTGCCAGCAGTGTTAATGGGGCCAACGTCCTGACTTTC	CASSVNGANVLTF
once	TRBV6-1	-	TRBJ1-1	TGTGCCAGTAATTTTAACATGAACACTGAAGCTTTCTTT	CASNFNMNTEAFF
-	TRBV7-9	TRBD2	TRBJ2-5	TGTGCCAGCAGCTTATCAAGCGGGGGACACCAAGAGACCCAGTACTTC	CASSLSSGGHQETQYF
many	TRBV2	TRBD1	TRBJ2-1	TGTGCCAGCAGTGAGGCCGGGACAGGTTACAATGAGCAGTTCTTC	CASSEAGTGYNEQFF
few	TRBV12-3/TRBV12-4	-	TRBJ2-3	TGTGCCAGCACCTCATTCTCTGGGACCGCAGATACGCAGTATTTT	CASTSFSGTADTQYF
-	TRBV14	-	TRBJ2-1	TGTGCCAGCAGCCAAGGTTGGTGGACGCGAACCTACAATGAGCAGTTCTTC	CASSQGWWTRTYNEQFF
few	TRBV6-5	-	TRBJ1-2	TGTGCCAGCAGTCGTCCCGGGTCCTCCTTCTATGGCTACACCTTC	CASSRPGSSFYGYTF
-	TRBV28	TRBD2	TRBJ2-1	TGTGCCAGCAGCTCGACGGGGGGGGCTAAGTTCTTC	CASSSTGGAKFF
few	TRBV10-3	-	TRBJ2-5	TGTGCCATCAGTGATAGCCGTCGGGTAGAAGAGACCCAGTACTTC	CAISDSRRVEETQYF
-	TRBV20-1	TRBD2	TRBJ2-5	TGCAGTGCTAGAGATGGGGGCGGGAGGAAGACCCAGTACTTC	CSARDGGGRKTQYF
few	TRBV29-1	TRBD2	TRBJ2-1	TGCAGCGTTGAACGGACTAGCGTCAACAATGAGCAGTTCTTC	CSVERTSVNNEQFF
-	TRBV28	-	TRBJ1-5	TGTGCCAGCAAACGTGGGCAGCCCCAGCATTTT	CASKRGQPQHF
few	TRBV20-1	-	TRBJ2-5	TGCAGTGCTAGTTTGGCGGGAAGGGCTGAGACCCAGTACTTC	CSASLAGRAETQYF
-	TRBV5-6	TRBD1	TRBJ2-7	TGTGCCAGCAGCCCGATCGAGGCAGGGGGATCGTACGAGCAGTACTTC	CASSPIEAGGSYEQYF
-	TRBV27	-	TRBJ1-1	TGTGCCAGCAGTTTCAGACCGCTGAACACTGAAGCTTTCTTT	CASSFRPLNTEAFF
-	TRBV2	-	TRBJ2-3	TGTGCCAGCAGTGTTCAGCACACAGATACGCAGTATTTT	CASSVQHTDTQYF
-	TRBV7-2	-	TRBJ2-3	TGTGCCAGCCGCTTAGGAAGGGGGGCGGGGAGGGCAGATACGCAGTATTTT	CASRLGRGAGRADTQYF
-	TRBV11-2	-	TRBJ2-2	TGTGCCAGCAGCCAAGACAGCCCGAACGCCGGGGAGCTGTTTTTT	CASSQDSPNAGELFF
few	TRBV20-1	-	TRBJ1-5	TGCAGTGCTCAGGCGGGGGGGTGGAATCAGCCCCAGCATTTT	CSAQAGGWNQPQHF
-	TRBV29-1	-	TRBJ1-2	TGCAGCGTTGGGGGGATCGGCTATGGCTACACCTTC	CSVGGIGYGYTF
few	TRBV15	-	TRBJ2-3	TGTGCCACCAGCAGAGATTCCCTGCGCACAGATACGCAGTATTTT	CATSRDSLRTDTQYF
-	TRBV5-5	TRBD1	TRBJ1-2	TGTGCCAGCAGCATAGGGACAGGGGATGGCTACACCTTC	CASSIGTGDGYTF
-	TRBV29-1	-	TRBJ1-2	TGCGGCGTTCGAAGACAAGAGGGCTACACCTTC	CGVRRQEGYTF
-	TRBV11-2	TRBD1	TRBJ1-2	TGTGCCAGCAGCCCAGGACAGGGGAGACTCACTGACTATGGCTACACCTTC	CASSPGQGRLTDYGYTF
-	TRBV9	-	TRBJ2-7	TGTGCCAGCAGCGTAGGAATGCCCGAGCAGTACTTC	CASSVGMPEQYF
-	TRBV28	TRBD2	TRBJ2-1	TGTGCCAGTGGAGAGGCGGGGGAGTTTAATGAGCAGTTCTTC	CASGEAGEFNEQFF
-	TRBV2	-	TRBJ2-7	TGTGCCACCGGAGGGACAGTGATCTCCTACGAGCAGTACTTC	CATGGTVISYEQYF
-	TRBV6-6	TRBD2	TRBJ2-1	TGTGCCAGCATTAGCGGGGGGGCCGTGAATGAGCAGTTCTTC	CASISGGAVNEQFF
few	TRBV7-2	TRBD1	TRBJ2-5	TGTGCCAGCAGCTTAGGGTGGTACAGGGGGCTGGGGGAGACCCAGTACTTC	CASSLGWYRGLGETQYF
-	TRBV9	TRBD2	TRBJ2-7	TGTGCCAGCAGCTCAGGACTAGTGGCCTACGAGCAGTACTTC	CASSSGLVAYEQYF
-	TRBV12-3/TRBV12-4	-	TRBJ2-1	TGTGCCAGCGAGACGGGAACGGGGTTGTACAATGAGCAGTTCTTC	CASETGTGLYNEQFF
-	TRBV10-3	TRBD2	TRBJ2-3	TGTGCCATCACCAATGGGGGGGGGACAGATACGCAGTATTTT	CAITNGGGTDTQYF